The rows below give T cell receptor beta chains drawn from one sample of a study of metastatic and nonmetastatic thyroid tumors. Through MiXCR, TCRdb re-clonotyped the PCR reads. The sample has about 32,000 clones; approximately 25% are singletons. Sequencing was carried out using blood. The source is a female donor with papillary thyroid cancer or a benign thyroid nodule (not recorded which). Some clones in this sample may be carry-over from other donors' samples. Each CDR3 is given without its conserved first and last residue.

V	J	CDR3
TRBV6-5	TRBJ2-3	ASSSGGGDTQY
TRBV19	TRBJ2-1	ASSILVNNEQF
TRBV6-1	TRBJ1-1	ASRKRTGGTEAF
TRBV27	TRBJ2-7	ASSSLSTGYTYEQY
TRBV7-2	TRBJ2-2	ASSSRVVGELF
TRBV7-9	TRBJ2-5	ASSLRTGRETQY
TRBV7-8	TRBJ2-1	ASSSRSSSYNEQF
TRBV28	TRBJ1-5	ASSATITLRQGVNQPQH
TRBV18	TRBJ2-7	AAATRSSTYEQN
TRBV9	TRBJ2-1	ASSAPLGLAGEGSYNEQF
TRBV5-6	TRBJ2-7	ASSVVLGYEQY
TRBV30	TRBJ1-3	AWSTGVLDTIE
TRBV2	TRBJ2-2	ASCLEDTGELF
TRBV12-3/TRBV12-4	TRBJ2-7	ASSPTIGSYVQY
TRBV5-4	TRBJ2-7	ASISPPVAGGSYEQY
TRBV7-2	TRBJ1-4	ASSPRTGSQKLF
TRBV5-4	TRBJ1-2	ASSQGTDLTYGYT